This T cell receptor beta chain came from a study of shared clonotypes between healthy human individuals. Sorted-subset replicate PCRs used around 200 ng of genomic DNA. This amount corresponded to approximately 30,000 T cell genomes. This table comes from immunoSEQ multiplex PCR, and its TCRdb copy is limited to in-frame clones, with some not included. The repertoire has more than 1 million clones, about 80% of them found once; the top ten carry approximately 0.5%. The receptor comes from a man between 18 and 29 years old in good health. Some clones in this sample may be carry-over from other donors' samples. Sample: memory CD4+ T cells from PBMCs. This sample's subset: CD45RA-negative fraction.

This CDR3 is CSVEGTSGRTDTQYF. The DNA of the CDR3 is TGCAGCGTTGAAGGGACTAGCGGGAGGACAGATACGCAGTATTTT. The chain uses TRBV29-1 and TRBJ2-3; 14 nucleotides align to TRBD2. CDR1 and CDR2 (germline): SQVTM, ANQGSEA. With 1 base clipped from V and 3 bases from J, the junction kept 0 bases outside the gene matches. This CDR3 is 15 amino acids long.